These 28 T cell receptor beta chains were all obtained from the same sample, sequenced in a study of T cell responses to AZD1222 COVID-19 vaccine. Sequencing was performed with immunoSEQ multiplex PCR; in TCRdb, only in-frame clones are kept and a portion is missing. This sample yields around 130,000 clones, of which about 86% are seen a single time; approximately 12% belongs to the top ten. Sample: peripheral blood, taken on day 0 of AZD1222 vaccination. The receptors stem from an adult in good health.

The CDR3, as DNA: TGTGCCAGCAGCCAAGATTTAAGGGTCTACGAGCAGTACTTC. Its protein product is CASSQDLRVYEQYF. The chain employs TRBV4-2 and TRBJ2-7; D gene unclear. The CDR3 has 14 residues. Germline V gene data show CDR1 as LGHNA and CDR2 as YNFKEQ. V dropped 0 bases and J dropped 3 bases, with 9 bases sitting between them.

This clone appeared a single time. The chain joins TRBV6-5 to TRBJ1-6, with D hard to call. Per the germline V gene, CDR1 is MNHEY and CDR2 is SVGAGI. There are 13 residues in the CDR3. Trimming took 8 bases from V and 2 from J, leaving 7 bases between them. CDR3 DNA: TGTGCCAGCTGCGAAACCTATAATTCACCCCTCCACTTT. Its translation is CASCETYNSPLHF.

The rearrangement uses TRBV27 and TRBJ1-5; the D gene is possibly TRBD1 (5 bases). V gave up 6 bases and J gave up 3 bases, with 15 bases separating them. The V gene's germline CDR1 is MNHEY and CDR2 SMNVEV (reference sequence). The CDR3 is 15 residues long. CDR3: CASSIGGGANQPQHF. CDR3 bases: TGTGCCAGCAGCATCGGAGGCGGGGCCAATCAGCCCCAGCATTTT.

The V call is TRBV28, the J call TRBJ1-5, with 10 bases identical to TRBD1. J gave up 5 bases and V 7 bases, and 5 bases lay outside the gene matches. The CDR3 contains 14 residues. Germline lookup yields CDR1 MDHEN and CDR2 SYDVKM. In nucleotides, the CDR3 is TGTGCCAGCACCTCGGGACAGGGGTATCAGCCCCAGCATTTT. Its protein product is CASTSGQGYQPQHF. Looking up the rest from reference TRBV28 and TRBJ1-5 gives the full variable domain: DVKVTQSSRYLVKRTGEKVFLECVQDMDHENMFWYRQDPGLGLRLIYFSYDVKMKEKGDIPEGYSVSREKKERFSLILESASTNQTSMYLCASTSGQGYQPQHFGDGTRLSIL.

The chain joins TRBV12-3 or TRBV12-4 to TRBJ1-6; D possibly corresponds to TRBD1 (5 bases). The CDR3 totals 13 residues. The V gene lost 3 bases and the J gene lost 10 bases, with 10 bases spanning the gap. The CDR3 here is CASSFKGESPLHF. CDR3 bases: TGTGCCAGCAGTTTCAAAGGGGAATCACCCCTCCACTTT.

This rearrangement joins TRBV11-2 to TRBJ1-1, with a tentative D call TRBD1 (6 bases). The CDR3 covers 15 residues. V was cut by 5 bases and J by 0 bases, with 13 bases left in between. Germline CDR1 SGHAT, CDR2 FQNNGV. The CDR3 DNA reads TGTGCCAGCAGCACAGGGTTGGGAATGAACACTGAAGCTTTCTTT. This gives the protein CASSTGLGMNTEAFF.

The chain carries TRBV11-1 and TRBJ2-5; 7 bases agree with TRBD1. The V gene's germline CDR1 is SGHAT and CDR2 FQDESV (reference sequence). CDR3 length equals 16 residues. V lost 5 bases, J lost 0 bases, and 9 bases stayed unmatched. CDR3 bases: TGTGCCAGCAGCGCCCTAGGGACAGCTTACCAAGAGACCCAGTACTTC. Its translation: CASSALGTAYQETQYF.

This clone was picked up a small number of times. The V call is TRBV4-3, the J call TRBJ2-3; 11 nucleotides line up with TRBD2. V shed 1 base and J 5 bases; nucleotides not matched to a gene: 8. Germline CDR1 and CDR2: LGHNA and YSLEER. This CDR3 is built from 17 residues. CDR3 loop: CASSQAYISGGGDTQYF. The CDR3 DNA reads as TGCGCCAGCAGCCAAGCTTATATTAGCGGGGGGGGAGATACGCAGTATTTT.

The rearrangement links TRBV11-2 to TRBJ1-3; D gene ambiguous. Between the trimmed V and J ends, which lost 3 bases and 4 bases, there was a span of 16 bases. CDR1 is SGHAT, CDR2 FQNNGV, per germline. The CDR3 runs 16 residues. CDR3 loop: CASSFRRVAVGNTIYF. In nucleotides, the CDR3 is TGTGCCAGCAGCTTCCGGCGGGTAGCGGTCGGAAACACCATATATTTT.

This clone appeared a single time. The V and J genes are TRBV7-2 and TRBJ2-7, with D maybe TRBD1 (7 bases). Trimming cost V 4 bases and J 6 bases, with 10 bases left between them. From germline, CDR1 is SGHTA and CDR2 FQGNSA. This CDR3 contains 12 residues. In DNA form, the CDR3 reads TGTGCCAGCAGCTCCCAGGGGGGCGAGCAGTACTTC. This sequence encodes CASSSQGGEQYF. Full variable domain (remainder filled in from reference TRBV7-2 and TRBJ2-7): GAGVSQSPSNKVTEKGKDVELRCDPISGHTALYWYRQSLGQGLEFLIYFQGNSAPDKSGLPSDRFSAERTGGSVSTLTIQRTQQEDSAVYLCASSSQGGEQYFGPGTRLTVT.

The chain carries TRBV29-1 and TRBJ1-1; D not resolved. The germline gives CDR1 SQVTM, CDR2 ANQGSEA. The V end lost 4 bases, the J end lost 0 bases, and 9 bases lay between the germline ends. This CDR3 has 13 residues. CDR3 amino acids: CSVVVQMNTEAFF. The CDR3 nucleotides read TGCAGCGTTGTTGTACAGATGAACACTGAAGCTTTCTTT.

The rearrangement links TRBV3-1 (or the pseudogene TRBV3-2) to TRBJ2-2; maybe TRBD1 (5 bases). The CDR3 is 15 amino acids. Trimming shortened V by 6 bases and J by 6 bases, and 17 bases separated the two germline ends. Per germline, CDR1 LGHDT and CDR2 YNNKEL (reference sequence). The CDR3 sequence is CASSYRTFDPGELFF. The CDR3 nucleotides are TGTGCCAGCAGTTACAGGACCTTCGACCCCGGGGAGCTGTTTTTT.

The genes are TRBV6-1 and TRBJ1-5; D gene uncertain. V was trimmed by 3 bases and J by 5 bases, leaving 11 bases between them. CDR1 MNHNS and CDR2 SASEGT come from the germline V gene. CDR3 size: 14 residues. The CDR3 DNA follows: TGTGCCAGCAGTGAGGTTAGGACCGATCAGCCCCAGCATTTT. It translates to CASSEVRTDQPQHF.

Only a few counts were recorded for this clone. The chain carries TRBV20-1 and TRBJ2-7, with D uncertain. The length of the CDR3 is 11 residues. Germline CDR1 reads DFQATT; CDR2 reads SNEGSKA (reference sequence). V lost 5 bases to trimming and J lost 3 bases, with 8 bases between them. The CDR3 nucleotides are TGCAGTGCTCAAGACAACTACGAGCAGTACTTC. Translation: CSAQDNYEQYF.

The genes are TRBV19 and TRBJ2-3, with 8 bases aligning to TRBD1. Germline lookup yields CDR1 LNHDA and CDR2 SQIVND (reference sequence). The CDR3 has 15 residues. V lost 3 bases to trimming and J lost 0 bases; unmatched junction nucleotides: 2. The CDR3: CASSMGQVSTDTQYF. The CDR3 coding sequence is TGTGCCAGTAGTATGGGACAGGTTAGCACAGATACGCAGTATTTT.

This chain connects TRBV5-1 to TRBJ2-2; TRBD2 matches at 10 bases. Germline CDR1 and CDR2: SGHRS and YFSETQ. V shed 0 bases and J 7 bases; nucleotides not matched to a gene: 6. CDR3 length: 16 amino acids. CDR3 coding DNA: TGCGCCAGCAGCTTGGCTAGCGGGAGTATTGGCGGGGAGCTGTTTTTT. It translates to CASSLASGSIGGELFF. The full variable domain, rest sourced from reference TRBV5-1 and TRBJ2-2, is KAGVTQTPRYLIKTRGQQVTLSCSPISGHRSVSWYQQTPGQGLQFLFEYFSETQRNKGNFPGRFSGRQFSNSRSEMNVSTLELGDSALYLCASSLASGSIGGELFFGEGSRLTVL.

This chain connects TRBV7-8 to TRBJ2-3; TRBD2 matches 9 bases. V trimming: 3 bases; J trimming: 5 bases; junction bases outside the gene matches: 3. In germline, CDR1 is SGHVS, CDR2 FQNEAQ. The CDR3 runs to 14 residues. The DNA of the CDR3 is TGTGCCAGCAGCTTTAGCGGGAGAGGAGATACGCAGTATTTT. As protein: CASSFSGRGDTQYF. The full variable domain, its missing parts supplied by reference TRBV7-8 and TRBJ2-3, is GAGVSQSPRYKVAKRGQDVALRCDPISGHVSLFWYQQALGQGPEFLTYFQNEAQLDKSGLPSDRFFAERPEGSVSTLKIQRTQQEDSAVYLCASSFSGRGDTQYFGPGTRLTVL.

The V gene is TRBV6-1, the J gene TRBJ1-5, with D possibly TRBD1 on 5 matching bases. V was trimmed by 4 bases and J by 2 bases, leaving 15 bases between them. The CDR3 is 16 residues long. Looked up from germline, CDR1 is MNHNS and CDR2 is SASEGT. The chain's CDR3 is CASSGGPGVGNQPQHF. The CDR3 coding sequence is TGTGCCAGCAGTGGCGGCCCGGGGGTTGGCAATCAGCCCCAGCATTTT.

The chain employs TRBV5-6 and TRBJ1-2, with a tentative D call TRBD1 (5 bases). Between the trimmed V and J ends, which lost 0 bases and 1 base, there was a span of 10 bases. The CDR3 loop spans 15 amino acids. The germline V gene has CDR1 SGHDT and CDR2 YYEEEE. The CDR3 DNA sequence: TGTGCCAGCAGCTTGGGAGGGAGGGGTAACTATGGCTACACCTTC. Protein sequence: CASSLGGRGNYGYTF.

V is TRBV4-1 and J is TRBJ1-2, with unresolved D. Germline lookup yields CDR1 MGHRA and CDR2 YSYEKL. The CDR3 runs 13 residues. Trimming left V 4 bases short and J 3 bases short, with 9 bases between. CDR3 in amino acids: CASSPRNYYGYTF. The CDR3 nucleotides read TGCGCCAGCAGCCCGAGAAACTACTATGGCTACACCTTC.

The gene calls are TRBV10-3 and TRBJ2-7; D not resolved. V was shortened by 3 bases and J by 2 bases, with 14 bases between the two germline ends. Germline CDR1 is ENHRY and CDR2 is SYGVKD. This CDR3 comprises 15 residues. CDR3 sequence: CAISEGVGATYEQYF. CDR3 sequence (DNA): TGTGCCATCAGTGAAGGAGTTGGCGCGACCTACGAGCAGTACTTC.

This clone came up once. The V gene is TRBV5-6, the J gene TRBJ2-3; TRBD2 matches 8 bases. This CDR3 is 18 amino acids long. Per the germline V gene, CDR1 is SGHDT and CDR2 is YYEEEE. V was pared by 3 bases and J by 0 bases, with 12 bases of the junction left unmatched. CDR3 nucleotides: TGTGCCAGCAGCTCCCCCCTACGCGGGGGGCCTAGCACAGATACGCAGTATTTT. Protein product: CASSSPLRGGPSTDTQYF.

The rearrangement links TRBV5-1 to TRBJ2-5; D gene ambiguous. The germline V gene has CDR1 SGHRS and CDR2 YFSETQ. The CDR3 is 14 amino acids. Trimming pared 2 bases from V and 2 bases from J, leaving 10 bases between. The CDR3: CASSFGETQETQYF. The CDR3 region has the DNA TGCGCCAGCAGCTTCGGAGAAACACAAGAGACCCAGTACTTC.

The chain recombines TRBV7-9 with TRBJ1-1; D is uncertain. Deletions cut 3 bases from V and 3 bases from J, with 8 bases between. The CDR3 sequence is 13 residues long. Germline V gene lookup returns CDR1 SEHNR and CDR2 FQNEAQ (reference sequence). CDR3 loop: CASSLGEYTEAFF. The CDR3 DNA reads TGTGCCAGCAGCTTGGGAGAGTACACTGAAGCTTTCTTT.

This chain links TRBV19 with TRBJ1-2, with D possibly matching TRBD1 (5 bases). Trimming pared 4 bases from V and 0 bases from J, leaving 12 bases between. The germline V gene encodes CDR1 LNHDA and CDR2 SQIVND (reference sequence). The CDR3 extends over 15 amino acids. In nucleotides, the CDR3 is TGTGCCAGTAGTACCAGACAGTCCTCTAACTATGGCTACACCTTC. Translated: CASSTRQSSNYGYTF.

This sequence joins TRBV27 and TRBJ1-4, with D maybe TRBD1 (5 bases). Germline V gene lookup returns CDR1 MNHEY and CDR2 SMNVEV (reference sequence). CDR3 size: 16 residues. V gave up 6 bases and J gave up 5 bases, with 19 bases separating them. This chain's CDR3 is CASRVTGGMGNEKLFF. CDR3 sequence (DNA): TGTGCCAGCAGGGTAACTGGGGGTATGGGAAATGAAAAACTGTTTTTT.

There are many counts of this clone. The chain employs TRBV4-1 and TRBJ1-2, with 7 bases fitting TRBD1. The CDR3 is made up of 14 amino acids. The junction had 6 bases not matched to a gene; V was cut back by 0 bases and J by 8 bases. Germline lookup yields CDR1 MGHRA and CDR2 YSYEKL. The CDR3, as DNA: TGCGCCAGCAGCCAAGATGAGGGGGCGCTGGGCTACACCTTC. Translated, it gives CASSQDEGALGYTF.

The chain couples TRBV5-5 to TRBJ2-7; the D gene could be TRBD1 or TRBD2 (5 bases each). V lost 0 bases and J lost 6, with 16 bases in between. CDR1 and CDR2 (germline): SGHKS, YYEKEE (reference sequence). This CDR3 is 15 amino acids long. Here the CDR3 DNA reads TGTGCCAGCAGCTTGGACGGGACGGTCGGACGCGAGCAGTACTTC. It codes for CASSLDGTVGREQYF.